Below, one T cell receptor (beta chain) is given with its context. No antigen is known for it. These data originate in a study of blood T cells in healthy people across ages. Study-level background: With template switching, about one barcoded beta molecule was captured per two T cells. Study-level results: A strong correlation was seen between TCR beta diversity and naive T cell percentage. Higher diversity and more naive CD4+ cells were features of long-lived donors, compared to aged donors.

The germline CDR1 and CDR2 sequences are DFQATT and SNEGSKA (reference sequence). The CDR3 consists of 16 residues. Trimming removed 6 bases from V and 7 bases from J; junction bases left unmatched: 21. The donors, aged about 6 to 90, were healthy Caucasians from Russia. Through a sample-barcoded 5' primer and a J-beta primer mix, a second PCR was run for roughly 7 to 12 cycles. One entry per CDR3 protein results from TCRdb running MiXCR on the 5' RACE reads. The sample carries more than 1,400,000 distinct CDR3 sequences, around 42% recorded once. The V gene is TRBV20-1, the J gene TRBJ2-7; TRBD2 matches at 7 bases. The source of this sequence is a young woman in good health. Sequenced material: blood. The CDR3 DNA sequence: TGCAGTGCCAGAAGGGATCTGGAGGGAGGGCAATGGGAGCAGTACTTC. Its translation: CSARRDLEGGQWEQYF.